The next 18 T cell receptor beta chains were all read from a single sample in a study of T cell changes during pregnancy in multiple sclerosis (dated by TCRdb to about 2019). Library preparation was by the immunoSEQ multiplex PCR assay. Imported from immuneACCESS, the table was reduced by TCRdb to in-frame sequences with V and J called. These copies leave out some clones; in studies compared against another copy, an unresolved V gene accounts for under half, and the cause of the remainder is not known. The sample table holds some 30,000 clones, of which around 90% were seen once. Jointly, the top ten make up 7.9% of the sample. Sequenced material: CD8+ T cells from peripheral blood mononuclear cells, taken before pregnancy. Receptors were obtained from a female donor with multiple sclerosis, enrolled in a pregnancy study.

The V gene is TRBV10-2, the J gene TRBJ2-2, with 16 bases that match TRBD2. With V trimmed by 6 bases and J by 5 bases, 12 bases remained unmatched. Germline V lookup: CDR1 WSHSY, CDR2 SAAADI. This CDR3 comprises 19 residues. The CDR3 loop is CASSTGLAGGPAGTGELFF. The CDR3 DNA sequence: TGCGCCAGCAGCACGGGACTAGCGGGAGGGCCGGCGGGGACCGGGGAGCTGTTTTTT.

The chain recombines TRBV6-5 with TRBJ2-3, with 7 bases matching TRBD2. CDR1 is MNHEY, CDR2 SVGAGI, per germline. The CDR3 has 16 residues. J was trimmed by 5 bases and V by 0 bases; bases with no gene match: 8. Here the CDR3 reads CASSYSGTNPGDTQYF. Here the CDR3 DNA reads TGTGCCAGCAGTTACTCGGGGACTAACCCAGGAGATACGCAGTATTTT.

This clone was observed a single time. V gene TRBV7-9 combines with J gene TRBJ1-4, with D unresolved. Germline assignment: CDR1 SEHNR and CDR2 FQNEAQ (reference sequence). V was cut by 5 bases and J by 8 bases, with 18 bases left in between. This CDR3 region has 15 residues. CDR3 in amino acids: CASSRPGGGREKLFF. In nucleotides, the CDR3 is TGTGCCAGCAGCCGTCCGGGAGGAGGTAGAGAAAAACTGTTTTTT.

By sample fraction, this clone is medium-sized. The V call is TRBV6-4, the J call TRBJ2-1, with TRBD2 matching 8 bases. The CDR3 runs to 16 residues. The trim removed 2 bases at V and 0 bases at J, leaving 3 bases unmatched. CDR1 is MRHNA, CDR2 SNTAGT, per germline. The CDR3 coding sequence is TGTGCCAGCAGTGACACGGGGACTAGCTCCTACAATGAGCAGTTCTTC. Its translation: CASSDTGTSSYNEQFF.

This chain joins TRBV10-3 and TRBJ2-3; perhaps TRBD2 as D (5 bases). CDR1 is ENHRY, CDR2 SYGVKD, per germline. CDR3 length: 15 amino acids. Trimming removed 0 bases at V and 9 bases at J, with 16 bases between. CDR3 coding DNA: TGTGCCATCAGTGAGTCGGGAGACTCCACTCCGACGCAGTATTTT. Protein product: CAISESGDSTPTQYF.

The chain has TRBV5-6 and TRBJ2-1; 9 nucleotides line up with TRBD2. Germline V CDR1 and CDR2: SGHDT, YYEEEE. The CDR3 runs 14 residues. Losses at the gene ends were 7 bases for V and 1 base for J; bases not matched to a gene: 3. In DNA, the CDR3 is TGTGCCAGCGGGCTAGCGGGATCCTACAATGAGCAGTTCTTC. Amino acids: CASGLAGSYNEQFF.

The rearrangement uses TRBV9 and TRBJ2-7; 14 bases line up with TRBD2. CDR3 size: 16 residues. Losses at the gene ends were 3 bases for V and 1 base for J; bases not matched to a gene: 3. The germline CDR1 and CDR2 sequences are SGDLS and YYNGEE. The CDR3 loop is CASSAGLAGGSYEQYF. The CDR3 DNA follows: TGTGCCAGCAGCGCAGGACTAGCGGGAGGTTCCTACGAGCAGTACTTC.

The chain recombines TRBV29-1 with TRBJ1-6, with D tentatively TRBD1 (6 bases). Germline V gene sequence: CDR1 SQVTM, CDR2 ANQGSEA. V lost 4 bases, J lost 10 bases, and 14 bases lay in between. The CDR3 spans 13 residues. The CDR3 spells CSVGGGEGSPLHF. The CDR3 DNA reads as TGCAGCGTTGGAGGGGGAGAGGGGTCACCCCTCCACTTT.

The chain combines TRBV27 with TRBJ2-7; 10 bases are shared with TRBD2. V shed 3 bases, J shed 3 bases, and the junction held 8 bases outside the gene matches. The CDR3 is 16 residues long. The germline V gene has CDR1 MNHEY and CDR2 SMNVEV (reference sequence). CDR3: CASSLSWTSGLYEQYF. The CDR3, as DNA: TGTGCCAGCAGTTTGTCGTGGACTAGCGGCCTCTACGAGCAGTACTTC.

The DNA of the CDR3 is TGTGCCAGCAGTGACGGAGTCACAGATACGCAGTATTTT. Its protein is CASSDGVTDTQYF. The V and J genes are TRBV6-4 and TRBJ2-3; D is uncertain. V lost 2 bases, J lost 2 bases, and 5 bases lay in between. Germline V gives CDR1 MRHNA, CDR2 SNTAGT. The CDR3 has 13 amino acids.

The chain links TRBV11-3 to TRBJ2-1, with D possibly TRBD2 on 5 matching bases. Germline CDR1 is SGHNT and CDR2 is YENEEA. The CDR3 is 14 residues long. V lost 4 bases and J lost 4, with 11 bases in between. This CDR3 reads CASSSPDSYNEQFF. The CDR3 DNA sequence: TGTGCCAGCAGCTCCCCGGACTCATACAATGAGCAGTTCTTC.

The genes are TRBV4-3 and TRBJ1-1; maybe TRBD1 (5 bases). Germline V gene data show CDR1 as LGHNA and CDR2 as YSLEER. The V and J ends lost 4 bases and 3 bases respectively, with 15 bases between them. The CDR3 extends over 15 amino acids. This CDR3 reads CASSRTADMDTEAFF. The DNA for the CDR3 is TGCGCCAGCAGCCGAACGGCGGACATGGACACTGAAGCTTTCTTT.

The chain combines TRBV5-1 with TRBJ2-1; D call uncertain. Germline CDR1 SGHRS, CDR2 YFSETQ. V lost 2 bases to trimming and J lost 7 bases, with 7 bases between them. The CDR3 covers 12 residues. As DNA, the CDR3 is TGCGCCAGCAGCTTATATTTTAATGAGCAGTTCTTC. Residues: CASSLYFNEQFF.

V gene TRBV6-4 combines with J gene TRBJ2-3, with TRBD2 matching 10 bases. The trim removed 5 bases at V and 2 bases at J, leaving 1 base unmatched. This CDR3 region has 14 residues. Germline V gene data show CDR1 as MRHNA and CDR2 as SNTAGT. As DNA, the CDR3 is TGTGCCAGCAGTAGCGGGGGGGCCACAGATACGCAGTATTTT. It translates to CASSSGGATDTQYF.

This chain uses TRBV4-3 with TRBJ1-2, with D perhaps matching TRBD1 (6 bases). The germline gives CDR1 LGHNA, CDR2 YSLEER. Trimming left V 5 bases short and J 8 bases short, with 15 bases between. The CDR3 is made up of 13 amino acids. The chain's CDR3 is CASSLGDMGGYTF. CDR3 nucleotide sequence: TGCGCCAGCAGCTTGGGGGACATGGGGGGCTACACCTTC.

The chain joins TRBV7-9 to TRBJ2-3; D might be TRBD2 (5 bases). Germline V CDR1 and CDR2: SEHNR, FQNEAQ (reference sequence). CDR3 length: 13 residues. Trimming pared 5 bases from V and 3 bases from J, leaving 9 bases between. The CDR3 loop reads CASSPRTTDTQYF. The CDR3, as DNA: TGTGCCAGCAGCCCCCGGACTACAGATACGCAGTATTTT.

CDR3 in DNA: TGTGCCAGCAGCCGCACCAGGGACAGGGGGCTGTCCGGGGAGCTGTTTTTT. It codes for CASSRTRDRGLSGELFF. The chain recombines TRBV5-5 with TRBJ2-2; 12 bases map to TRBD1. Germline V gene sequence: CDR1 SGHKS, CDR2 YYEKEE (reference sequence). This CDR3 region has 17 residues. Trimming cost V 4 bases and J 6 bases; bases outside gene matches: 10.

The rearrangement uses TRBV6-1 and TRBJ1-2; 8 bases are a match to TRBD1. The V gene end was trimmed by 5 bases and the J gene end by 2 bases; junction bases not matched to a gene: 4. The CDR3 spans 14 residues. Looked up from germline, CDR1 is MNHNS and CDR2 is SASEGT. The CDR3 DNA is TGTGCCAGCAGTCCGGGACAGGAAAACTATGGCTACACCTTC. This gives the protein CASSPGQENYGYTF.